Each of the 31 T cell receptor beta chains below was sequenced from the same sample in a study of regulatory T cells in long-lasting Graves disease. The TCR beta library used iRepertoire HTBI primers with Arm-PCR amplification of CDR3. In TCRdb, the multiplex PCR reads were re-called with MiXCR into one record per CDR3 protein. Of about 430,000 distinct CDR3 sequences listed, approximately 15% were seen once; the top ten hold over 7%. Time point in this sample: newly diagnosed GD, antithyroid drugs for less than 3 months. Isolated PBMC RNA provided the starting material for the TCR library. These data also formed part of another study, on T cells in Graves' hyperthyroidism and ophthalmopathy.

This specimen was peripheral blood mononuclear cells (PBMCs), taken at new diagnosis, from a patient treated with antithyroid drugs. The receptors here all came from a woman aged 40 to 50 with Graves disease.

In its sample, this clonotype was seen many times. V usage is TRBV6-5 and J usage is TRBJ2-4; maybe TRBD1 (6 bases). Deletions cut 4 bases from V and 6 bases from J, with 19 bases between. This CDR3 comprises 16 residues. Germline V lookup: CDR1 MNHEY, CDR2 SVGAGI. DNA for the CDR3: TGTGCCAGCAGTTCAACCTCCTATCAGGGGAGAAACATTCAGTACTTC. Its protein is CASSSTSYQGRNIQYF.

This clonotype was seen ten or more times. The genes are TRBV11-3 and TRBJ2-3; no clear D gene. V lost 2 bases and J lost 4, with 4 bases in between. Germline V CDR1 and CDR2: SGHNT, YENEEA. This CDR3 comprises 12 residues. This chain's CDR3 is CASSLSADTQYF. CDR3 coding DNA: TGTGCCAGCAGCTTATCCGCAGATACGCAGTATTTT.

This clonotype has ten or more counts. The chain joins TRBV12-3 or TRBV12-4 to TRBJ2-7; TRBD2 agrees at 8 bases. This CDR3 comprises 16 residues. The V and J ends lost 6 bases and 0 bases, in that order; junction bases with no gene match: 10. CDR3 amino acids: CASSLLPGTSSYEQYF. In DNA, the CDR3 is TGTGCCAGCAGCCTCCTTCCCGGGACTAGCTCCTACGAGCAGTACTTC.

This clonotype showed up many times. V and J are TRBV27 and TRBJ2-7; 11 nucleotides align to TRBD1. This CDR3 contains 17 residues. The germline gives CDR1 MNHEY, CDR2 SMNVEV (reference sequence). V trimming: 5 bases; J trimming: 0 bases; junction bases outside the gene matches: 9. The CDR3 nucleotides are TGTGCCAGCAGTCTCGCCGGGACAGGGGGTACCTCCTACGAGCAGTACTTC. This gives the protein CASSLAGTGGTSYEQYF.

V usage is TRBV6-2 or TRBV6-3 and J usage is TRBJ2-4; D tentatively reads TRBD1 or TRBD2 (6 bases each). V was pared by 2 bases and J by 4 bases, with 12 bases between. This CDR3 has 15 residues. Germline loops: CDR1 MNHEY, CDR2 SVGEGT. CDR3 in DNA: TGTGCCAGCAGTTACCTCAGGGGAGGAAAAAACATTCAGTACTTC. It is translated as CASSYLRGGKNIQYF.

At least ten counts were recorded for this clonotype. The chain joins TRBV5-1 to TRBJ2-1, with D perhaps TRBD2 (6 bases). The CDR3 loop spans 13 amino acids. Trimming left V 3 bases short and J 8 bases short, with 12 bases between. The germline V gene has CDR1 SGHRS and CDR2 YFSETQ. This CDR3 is CASSSQGGDEQFF. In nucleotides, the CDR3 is TGCGCCAGCAGCTCCCAAGGAGGGGATGAGCAGTTCTTC.

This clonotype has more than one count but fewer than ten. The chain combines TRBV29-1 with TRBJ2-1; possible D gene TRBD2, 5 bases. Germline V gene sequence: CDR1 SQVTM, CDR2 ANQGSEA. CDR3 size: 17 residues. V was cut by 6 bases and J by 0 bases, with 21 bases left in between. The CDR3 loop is CSVPRGRGKSSYNEQFF. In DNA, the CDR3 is TGCAGCGTCCCACGAGGACGGGGAAAGAGCTCCTACAATGAGCAGTTCTTC.

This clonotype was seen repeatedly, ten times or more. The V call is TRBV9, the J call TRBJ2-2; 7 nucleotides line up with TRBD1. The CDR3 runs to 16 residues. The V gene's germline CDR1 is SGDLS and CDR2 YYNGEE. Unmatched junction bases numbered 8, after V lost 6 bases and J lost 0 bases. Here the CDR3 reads CASTQTGTANTGELFF. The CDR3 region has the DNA TGTGCCAGCACCCAAACCGGGACAGCGAACACCGGGGAGCTGTTTTTT.

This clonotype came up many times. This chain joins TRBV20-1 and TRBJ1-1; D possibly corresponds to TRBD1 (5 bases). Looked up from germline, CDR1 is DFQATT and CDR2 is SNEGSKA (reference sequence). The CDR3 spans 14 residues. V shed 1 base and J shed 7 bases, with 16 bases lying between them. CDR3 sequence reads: CSARGQLDGGEAFF. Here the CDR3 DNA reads TGCAGTGCTAGAGGACAGCTAGACGGCGGTGAAGCTTTCTTT.

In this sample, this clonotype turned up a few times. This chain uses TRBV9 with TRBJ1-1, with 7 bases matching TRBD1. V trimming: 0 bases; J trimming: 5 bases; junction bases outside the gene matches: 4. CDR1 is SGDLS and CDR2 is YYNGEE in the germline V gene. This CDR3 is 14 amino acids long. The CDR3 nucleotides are TGTGCCAGCAGCGTAGGGACAGGCATTACTGAAGCTTTCTTT. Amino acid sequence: CASSVGTGITEAFF. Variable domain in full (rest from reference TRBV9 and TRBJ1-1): DSGVTQTPKHLITATGQRVTLRCSPRSGDLSVYWYQQSLDQGLQFLIQYYNGEERAKGNILERFSAQQFPDLHSELNLSSLELGDSALYFCASSVGTGITEAFFGQGTRLTVV.

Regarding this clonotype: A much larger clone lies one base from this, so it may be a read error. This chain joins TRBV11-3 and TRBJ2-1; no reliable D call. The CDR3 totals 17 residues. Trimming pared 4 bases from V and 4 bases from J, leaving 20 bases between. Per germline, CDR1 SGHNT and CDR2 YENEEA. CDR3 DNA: TGTGCCAGCAGCTATGAGCTGGGCGGAACGCCTTACAATGAGCAGTTCTTC. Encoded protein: CASSYELGGTPYNEQFF.

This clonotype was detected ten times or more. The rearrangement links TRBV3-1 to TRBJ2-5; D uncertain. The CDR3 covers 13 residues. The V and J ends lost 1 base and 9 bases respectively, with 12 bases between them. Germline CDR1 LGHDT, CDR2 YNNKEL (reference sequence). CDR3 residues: CASSQVSAGSQYF. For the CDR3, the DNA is TGTGCCAGCAGCCAAGTAAGCGCCGGGTCCCAGTACTTC.

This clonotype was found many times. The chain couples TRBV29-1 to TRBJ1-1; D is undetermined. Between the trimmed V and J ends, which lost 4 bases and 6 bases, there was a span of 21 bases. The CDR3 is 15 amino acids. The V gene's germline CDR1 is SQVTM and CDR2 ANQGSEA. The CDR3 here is CSVGEVTAPTPEAFF. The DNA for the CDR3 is TGCAGCGTTGGAGAAGTAACAGCGCCCACCCCTGAAGCTTTCTTT.

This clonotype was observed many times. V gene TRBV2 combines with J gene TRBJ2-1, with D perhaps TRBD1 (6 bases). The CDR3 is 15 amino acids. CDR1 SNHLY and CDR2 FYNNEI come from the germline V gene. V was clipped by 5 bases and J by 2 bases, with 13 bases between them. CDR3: CASSQDRTAYNEQFF. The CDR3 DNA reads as TGTGCCAGCAGTCAAGACAGGACCGCCTACAATGAGCAGTTCTTC.

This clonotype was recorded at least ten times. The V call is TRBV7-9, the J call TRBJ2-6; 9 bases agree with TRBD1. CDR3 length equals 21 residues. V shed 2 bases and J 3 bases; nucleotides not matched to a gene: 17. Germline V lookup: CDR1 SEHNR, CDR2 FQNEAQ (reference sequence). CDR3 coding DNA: TGTGCCAGCAGCTTATGGCGCTACGACGGGACAGGGTTTGGTGGGGCCAACGTCCTGACTTTC. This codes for CASSLWRYDGTGFGGANVLTF.

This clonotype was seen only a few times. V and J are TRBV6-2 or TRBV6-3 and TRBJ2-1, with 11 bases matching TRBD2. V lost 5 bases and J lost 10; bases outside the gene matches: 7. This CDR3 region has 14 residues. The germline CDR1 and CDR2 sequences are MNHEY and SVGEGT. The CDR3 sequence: CASSESSGRPEQFF. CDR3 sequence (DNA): TGTGCCAGCAGTGAATCTAGCGGGAGGCCGGAGCAGTTCTTC.

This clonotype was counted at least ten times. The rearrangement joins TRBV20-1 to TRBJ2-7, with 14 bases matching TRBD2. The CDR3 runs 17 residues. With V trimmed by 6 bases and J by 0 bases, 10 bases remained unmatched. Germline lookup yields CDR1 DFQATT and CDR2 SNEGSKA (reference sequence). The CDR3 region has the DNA TGCAGTGCGAGCCCCCCAGGGACTAGCGGGGGCTCCTACGAGCAGTACTTC. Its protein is CSASPPGTSGGSYEQYF.

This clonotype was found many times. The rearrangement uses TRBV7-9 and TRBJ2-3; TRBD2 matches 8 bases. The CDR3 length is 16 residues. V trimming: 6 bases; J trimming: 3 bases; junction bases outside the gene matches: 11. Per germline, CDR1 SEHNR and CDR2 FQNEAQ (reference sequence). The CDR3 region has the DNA TGTGCCAGCAGTCCCGGGGGGGGCGGCTGGACAGATACGCAGTATTTT. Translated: CASSPGGGGWTDTQYF. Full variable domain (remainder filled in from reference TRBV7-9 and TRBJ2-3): DTGVSQNPRHKITKRGQNVTFRCDPISEHNRLYWYRQTLGQGPEFLTYFQNEAQLEKSRLLSDRFSAERPKGSFSTLEIQRTEQGDSAMYLCASSPGGGGWTDTQYFGPGTRLTVL.

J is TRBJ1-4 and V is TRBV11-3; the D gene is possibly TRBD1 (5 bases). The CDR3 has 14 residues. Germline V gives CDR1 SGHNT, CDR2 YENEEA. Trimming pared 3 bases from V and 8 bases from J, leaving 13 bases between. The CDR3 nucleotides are TGTGCCAGCAGCTTGTCGCAGGGTGAGGAAAAACTGTTTTTT. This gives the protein CASSLSQGEEKLFF.

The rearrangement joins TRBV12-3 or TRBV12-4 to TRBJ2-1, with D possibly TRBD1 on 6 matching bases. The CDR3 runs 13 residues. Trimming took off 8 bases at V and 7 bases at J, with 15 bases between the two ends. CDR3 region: CASGSQQGNEQFF. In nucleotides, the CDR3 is TGTGCCAGCGGTTCCCAGCAGGGGAATGAGCAGTTCTTC.

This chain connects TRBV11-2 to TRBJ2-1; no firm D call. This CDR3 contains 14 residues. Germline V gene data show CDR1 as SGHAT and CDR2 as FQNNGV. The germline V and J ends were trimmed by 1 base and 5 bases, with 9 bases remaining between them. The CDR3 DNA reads TGTGCCAGCAGCTTAGGGGCGACGAACAATGAGCAGTTCTTC. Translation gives CASSLGATNNEQFF.

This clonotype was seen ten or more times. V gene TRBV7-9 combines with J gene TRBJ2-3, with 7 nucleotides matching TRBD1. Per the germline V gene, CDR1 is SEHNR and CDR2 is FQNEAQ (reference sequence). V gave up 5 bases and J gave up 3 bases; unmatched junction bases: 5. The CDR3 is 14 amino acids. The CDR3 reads CASSHLTGTDTQYF. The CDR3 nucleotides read TGTGCCAGCAGCCACCTGACAGGGACAGATACGCAGTATTTT.

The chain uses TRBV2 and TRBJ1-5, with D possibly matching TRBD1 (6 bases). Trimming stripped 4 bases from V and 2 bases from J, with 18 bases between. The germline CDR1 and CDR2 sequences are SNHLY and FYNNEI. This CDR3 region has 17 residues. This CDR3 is CASSVPPGAVGNQPQHF. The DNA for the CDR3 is TGTGCCAGCAGTGTACCGCCAGGGGCAGTCGGCAATCAGCCCCAGCATTTT.

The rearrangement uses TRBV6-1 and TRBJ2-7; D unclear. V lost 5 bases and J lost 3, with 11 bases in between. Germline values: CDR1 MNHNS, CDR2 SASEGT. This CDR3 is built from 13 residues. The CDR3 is CASSHGRYYEQYF. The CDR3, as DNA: TGTGCCAGCAGTCACGGACGTTACTACGAGCAGTACTTC.

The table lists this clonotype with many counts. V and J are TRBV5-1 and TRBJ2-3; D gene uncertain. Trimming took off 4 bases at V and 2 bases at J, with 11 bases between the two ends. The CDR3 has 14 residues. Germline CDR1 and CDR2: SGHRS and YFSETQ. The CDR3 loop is CASSETPVTDTQYF. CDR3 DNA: TGCGCCAGCAGCGAGACGCCTGTCACAGATACGCAGTATTTT.

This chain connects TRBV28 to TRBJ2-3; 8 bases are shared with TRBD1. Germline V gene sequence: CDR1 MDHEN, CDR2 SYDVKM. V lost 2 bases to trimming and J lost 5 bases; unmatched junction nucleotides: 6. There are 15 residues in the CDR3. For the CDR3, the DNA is TGTGCCAGCAGTTTAATGGCAGGGGGCGAAGATACGCAGTATTTT. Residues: CASSLMAGGEDTQYF.

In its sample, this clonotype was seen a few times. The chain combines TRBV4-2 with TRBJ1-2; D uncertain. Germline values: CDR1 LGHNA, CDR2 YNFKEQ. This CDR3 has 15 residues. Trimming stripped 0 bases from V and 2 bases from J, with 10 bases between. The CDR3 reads CASSQDKRGNYGYTF. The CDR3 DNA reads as TGTGCCAGCAGCCAAGACAAGCGGGGAAACTATGGCTACACCTTC.

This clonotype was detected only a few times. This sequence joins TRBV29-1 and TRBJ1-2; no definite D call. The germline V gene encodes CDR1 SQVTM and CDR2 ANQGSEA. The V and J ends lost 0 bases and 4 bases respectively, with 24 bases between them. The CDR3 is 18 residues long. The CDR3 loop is CSVEDLAFGQKSFYGYTF. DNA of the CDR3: TGCAGCGTTGAAGATTTGGCTTTTGGCCAGAAAAGTTTCTATGGCTACACCTTC.

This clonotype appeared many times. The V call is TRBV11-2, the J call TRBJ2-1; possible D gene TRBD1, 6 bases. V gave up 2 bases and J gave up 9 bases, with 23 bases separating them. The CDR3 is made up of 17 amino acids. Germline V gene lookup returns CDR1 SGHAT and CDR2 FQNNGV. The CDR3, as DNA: TGTGCCAGCAGCTTAAGGTTTAGTAAGGACAGTTTTACTGAGCAGTTCTTC. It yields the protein CASSLRFSKDSFTEQFF.

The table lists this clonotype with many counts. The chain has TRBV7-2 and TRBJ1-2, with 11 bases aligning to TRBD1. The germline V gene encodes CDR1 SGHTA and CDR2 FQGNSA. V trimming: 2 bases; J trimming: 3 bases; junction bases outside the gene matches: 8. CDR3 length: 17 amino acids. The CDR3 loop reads CASSLSGQGAPYYGYTF. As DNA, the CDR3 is TGTGCCAGCAGCTTATCAGGACAGGGGGCACCCTACTATGGCTACACCTTC.

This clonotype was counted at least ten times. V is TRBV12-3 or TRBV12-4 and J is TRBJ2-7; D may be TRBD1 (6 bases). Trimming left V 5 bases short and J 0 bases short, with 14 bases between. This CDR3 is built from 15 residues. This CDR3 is CASSPRGTSSYEQYF. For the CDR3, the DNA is TGTGCCAGCAGTCCCAGGGGTACTAGCTCCTACGAGCAGTACTTC.